This TCR beta chain stems from a study of cytomegalovirus exposure and HLA in healthy donors. Study-wide results and limits: The study flagged fewer than 200 TCR beta chains as cytomegalovirus-associated. V- and J-gene trimming in TCR beta was tied to a missense DCLRE1C variant by an analysis performed later.

The V end was cut by 3 bases, the J end by 1 base, with 4 bases between. The CDR3 spans 14 residues. Germline V gene sequence: CDR1 MNHNS, CDR2 SASEGT. This clone was recorded a few times. Its matching antigen is unknown. The PCR contained 60 Vbeta and 13 Jbeta primers. Method: immunoSEQ multiplex PCR; TCRdb's copy keeps in-frame clones and lacks some. Of 200,000 or so clones in the sample, 65% to 85% were seen once. V gene TRBV6-1 combines with J gene TRBJ1-6, with unresolved D. The origin of this receptor is a young man in good health and CMV-seronegative. The sequencing input was PBMCs. CDR3 in amino acids: CASSESSYNSPLHF. The CDR3 nucleotides read TGTGCCAGCAGTGAGAGTTCCTATAATTCACCCCTCCACTTT.